The 13 T cell receptor beta chains below all came from one sample that was sequenced in a study of molecular identifiers for immune sequencing clone quantification. TCRdb ran MiXCR on the PCR reads and lists one entry per CDR3 protein. The repertoire includes 90,000 or so distinct CDR3 sequences, around 23% of them detected once, and more than 0.85% sits in the top ten. Material for sequencing was naive CD8+ T cells from blood, with Jurkat cell RNA spiked in. Noted subset: FACS-sorted CD8+CD4-CCR7+CD45RA+ naive T cells. Receptors were obtained from a human donor in good health. Some libraries in this study had Jurkat cell RNA spiked in.

V is TRBV7-9 and J is TRBJ2-7; D call uncertain. The CDR3 has 14 amino acids. CDR1 and CDR2 (germline): SEHNR, FQNEAQ (reference sequence). Trimming shortened V by 3 bases and J by 5 bases, and 14 bases separated the two germline ends. CDR3 DNA: TGTGCCAGCAGCTTCCCAGCCCAGCCGCACGAGCAGTACTTC. Translated: CASSFPAQPHEQYF. Together with reference TRBV7-9 and TRBJ2-7, the CDR3 gives the full variable domain: DTGVSQNPRHKITKRGQNVTFRCDPISEHNRLYWYRQTLGQGPEFLTYFQNEAQLEKSRLLSDRFSAERPKGSFSTLEIQRTEQGDSAMYLCASSFPAQPHEQYFGPGTRLTVT.

This clonotype showed up many times. The CDR3, as DNA: TGTGCCAGCAGCCCCTTGTCCTCATCCTACGAGCAGTACTTC. Translating gives CASSPLSSSYEQYF. The genes are TRBV6-2 or TRBV6-3 and TRBJ2-7; D is uncertain. V lost 6 bases and J lost 1, with 13 bases in between. CDR3 length equals 14 residues. Germline CDR1 is MNHEY and CDR2 is SVGEGT.

This clonotype has a count of ten or more. The chain links TRBV11-2 to TRBJ2-3; 13 bases are a match to TRBD2. Germline V gene sequence: CDR1 SGHAT, CDR2 FQNNGV. CDR3 size: 16 residues. V trimming: 5 bases; J trimming: 2 bases; junction bases outside the gene matches: 4. The CDR3 DNA follows: TGTGCCAGCAGCCCACTAGCGGGGGGGGTCACAGATACGCAGTATTTT. This gives the protein CASSPLAGGVTDTQYF.

As for this clonotype: The junction departs from the called germline gene at one end, perhaps through a read error. CDR3 DNA: TGTGCCACTGGGGGAGAGACCCGTCCCGAGCAGTCCTTC. Translating it yields CATGGETRPEQSF. This chain uses TRBV24-1 with TRBJ2-1; D is perhaps TRBD1 or TRBD2 (5 bases each). The CDR3 consists of 13 residues. Germline V lookup: CDR1 KGHDR, CDR2 SFDVKD.

This clonotype was detected many times. The chain recombines TRBV5-1 with TRBJ2-3; 8 bases are a match to TRBD2. Germline V gene lookup returns CDR1 SGHRS and CDR2 YFSETQ. There are 16 residues in the CDR3. The V segment lost 4 bases and the J segment 0 bases; nucleotides outside the gene matches: 7. This chain's CDR3 is CASSNPLADSTDTQYF. The CDR3 nucleotides read TGCGCCAGCAGCAACCCACTAGCGGATAGCACAGATACGCAGTATTTT.

With respect to this clonotype: This could be a read error, since a much larger clone is one nucleotide away. This chain links TRBV7-6 with TRBJ1-4; D not resolved. The CDR3 sequence is 17 residues long. Germline loops: CDR1 SGHVS, CDR2 FNYEAQ. CDR3 sequence reads: CASSLEAGPATNEKPFF. As DNA, the CDR3 is TGTGCCAGCAGCTTAGAGGCAGGACCTGCAACTAATGAAAAACCGTTTTTT.

For this clonotype: A much larger clonotype is one base distant, so this may be a read error. The genes are TRBV5-1 and TRBJ2-7; 12 bases are a match to TRBD2. V shed 3 bases, J shed 4 bases, and the junction held 14 bases outside the gene matches. The CDR3 is made up of 18 amino acids. Germline CDR1 SGHRS, CDR2 YFSETQ. Here the CDR3 DNA reads TGCGCCAGCAGCTCGGCCTGGCGGACTAGCGGGACGTGGTACGAGCAGTACTTC. It yields the protein CASSSAWRTSGTWYEQYF.

In this sample, this clonotype turned up a few times. The V gene is TRBV4-1, the J gene TRBJ1-2; unclear D gene. The CDR3 is 13 residues long. Trimming took off 3 bases at V and 0 bases at J, with 5 bases between the two ends. Per the germline V gene, CDR1 is MGHRA and CDR2 is YSYEKL. Written as DNA, the CDR3 is TGCGCCAGCAGCCATAGGACTAACTATGGCTACACCTTC. It encodes CASSHRTNYGYTF.

Ten or more counts support this clonotype. This chain uses TRBV30 with TRBJ2-3; D is perhaps TRBD2 (5 bases). CDR1 is GTSNPN and CDR2 is SVGIG in the germline V gene (reference sequence). V lost 0 bases and J 1 base, leaving 11 bases between the germline ends. This CDR3 spans 15 amino acids. The CDR3 sequence: CAWSVPQEGTDTQYF. The CDR3 coding sequence is TGTGCCTGGAGTGTACCCCAGGAGGGCACAGATACGCAGTATTTT.

The chain recombines TRBV7-2 with TRBJ1-4; D is undetermined. Germline V CDR1 and CDR2: SGHTA, FQGNSA. V lost 2 bases to trimming and J lost 4 bases, with 8 bases between them. The CDR3 totals 14 residues. The CDR3 region has the DNA TGTGCCAGCAGCTTAACTGGGGTTAATGAAAAACTGTTTTTT. Translation: CASSLTGVNEKLFF.

This clonotype has just a few counts. CDR3 DNA sequence: TGTGCCAGCAGTTTATCCCAGTACAATGAGCAGTTCTTC. Residues: CASSLSQYNEQFF. The chain employs TRBV27 and TRBJ2-1; D gene unclear. The V gene's germline CDR1 is MNHEY and CDR2 SMNVEV (reference sequence). Trimming stripped 0 bases from V and 4 bases from J, with 4 bases between. CDR3 length: 13 amino acids.

Remarks on this clonotype: A much larger clone differs from this one at a single base, so this may be a read error. The chain recombines TRBV11-2 with TRBJ2-1; 8 bases align to TRBD2. CDR3 length: 17 residues. Trimming removed 0 bases from V and 8 bases from J; junction bases left unmatched: 12. Germline CDR1 reads SGHAT; CDR2 reads FQNNGV. This chain's CDR3 is CASSLEVLREDVDEQFF. The CDR3 nucleotides read TGTGCCAGCAGCTTAGAAGTCCTGCGGGAGGATGTGGATGAGCAGTTCTTC.

This clonotype occurred many times. This chain uses TRBV20-1 with TRBJ2-7, with 8 bases fitting TRBD2. The CDR3 consists of 14 residues. From germline, CDR1 is DFQATT and CDR2 SNEGSKA (reference sequence). J lost 0 bases, V lost 4 bases, and 5 bases had no gene match. In DNA, the CDR3 is TGCAGTGCTAAAAAGCGGGGGAGCTCCTACGAGCAGTACTTC. Translating it yields CSAKKRGSSYEQYF.